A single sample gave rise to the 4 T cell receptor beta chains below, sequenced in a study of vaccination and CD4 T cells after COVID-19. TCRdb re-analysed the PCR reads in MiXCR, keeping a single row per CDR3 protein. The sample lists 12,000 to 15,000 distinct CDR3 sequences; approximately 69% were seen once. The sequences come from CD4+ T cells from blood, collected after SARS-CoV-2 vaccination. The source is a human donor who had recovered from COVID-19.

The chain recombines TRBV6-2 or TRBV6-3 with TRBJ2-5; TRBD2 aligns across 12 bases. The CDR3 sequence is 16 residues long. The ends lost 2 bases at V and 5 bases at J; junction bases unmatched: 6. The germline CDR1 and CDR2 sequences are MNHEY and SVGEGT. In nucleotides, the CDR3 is TGTGCCAGCAGTTACGAACTAGCGGGAGGTCCGGAGACCCAGTACTTC. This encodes CASSYELAGGPETQYF.

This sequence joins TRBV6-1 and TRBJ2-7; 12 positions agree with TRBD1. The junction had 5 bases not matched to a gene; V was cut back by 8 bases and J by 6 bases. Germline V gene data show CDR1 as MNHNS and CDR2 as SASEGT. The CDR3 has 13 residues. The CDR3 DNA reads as TGTGCCAGCTGGGGACAGGGGGCTATCGAGCAGTACTTC. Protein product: CASWGQGAIEQYF.

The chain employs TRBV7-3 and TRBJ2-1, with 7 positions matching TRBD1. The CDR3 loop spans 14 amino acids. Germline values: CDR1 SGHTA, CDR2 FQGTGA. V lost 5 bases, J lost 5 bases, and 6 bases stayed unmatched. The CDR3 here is CASSPYRGDNEQFF. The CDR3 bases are TGTGCCAGCAGCCCGTACAGGGGAGACAATGAGCAGTTCTTC.

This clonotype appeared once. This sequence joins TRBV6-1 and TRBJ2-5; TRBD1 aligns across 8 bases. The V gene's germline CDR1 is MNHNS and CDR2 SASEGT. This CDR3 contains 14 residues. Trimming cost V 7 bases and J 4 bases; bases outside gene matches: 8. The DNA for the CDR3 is TGTGCCAGCATCTCAGGGGGCGCGGTAGAGACCCAGTACTTC. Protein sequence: CASISGGAVETQYF.